Below, 5 T cell receptor beta chains from the same sample are listed, as sequenced in a study of vaccination and CD4 T cells after COVID-19. Specified treatment: approximately 10-day PBMC culture with coronavirus spike peptide pools or control peptides (ViraFEST assay). Sequenced with the Oncomine TCR Beta short-read assay was DNA taken from cultured CD4+ T cells. TCRdb ran MiXCR on the PCR reads and lists one entry per CDR3 protein. The data contain fewer than 12,000 distinct CDR3 sequences, about 45% of them singletons. These TCRs' antigens remain unknown. The sequenced material came from CD4+ T cells from blood, cultured in vitro. The receptors come from a human donor who had recovered from COVID-19.

The chain carries TRBV19 and TRBJ1-1; 7 bases line up with TRBD1. After removal of 3 bases from V and 1 base from J, the junction contained 5 bases not matched to a gene. The germline V gene encodes CDR1 LNHDA and CDR2 SQIVND (reference sequence). The length of the CDR3 is 15 residues. CDR3 loop: CASSIGPGGNTEAFF. In DNA form, the CDR3 reads TGTGCCAGTAGTATCGGGCCAGGGGGGAACACTGAAGCTTTCTTT.

The V and J genes are TRBV25-1 and TRBJ1-1, with 7 bases fitting TRBD1. The trim removed 5 bases at V and 7 bases at J, leaving 10 bases unmatched. From germline, CDR1 is MGHDK and CDR2 SYGVNS. The CDR3 length is 14 residues. The CDR3 nucleotides read TGTGCCAGCAGTCAAACAGGGGCGTCTGGTGAAGCTTTCTTT. It specifies CASSQTGASGEAFF.

The rearrangement uses TRBV19 and TRBJ2-3; D unresolved. CDR1 LNHDA and CDR2 SQIVND come from the germline V gene (reference sequence). The CDR3 spans 12 residues. The ends were cut back, 3 bases at V and 6 bases at J, with 7 bases in the middle. The CDR3 is CASSISSDTQYF. For the CDR3, the DNA is TGTGCCAGTAGTATTTCGAGCGATACGCAGTATTTT.

CDR3 DNA: TGTGCCAGCAGCTTGGGGGGACCCCGCTCTGGGGCCAACGTCCTGACTTTC. Translated, it gives CASSLGGPRSGANVLTF. This chain joins TRBV7-2 and TRBJ2-6, with TRBD2 as a possible D gene (6 bases). CDR3 length equals 17 residues. The V end was cut by 3 bases, the J end by 0 bases, with 12 bases between. CDR1 and CDR2 from the germline V gene are SGHTA and FQGNSA.

This clonotype was seen only a few times. The DNA is left out, because the CDR3 cannot be placed on it with certainty; the CDR3 is given as TCRdb lists it. The chain joins TRBV6-5 to TRBJ1-1; the DNA was not compared with TRBD1, the D call given in the table. In germline, CDR1 is MNHEY, CDR2 SVGAGI. The CDR3 region is 14 residues in length, termini included. The CDR3 sequence is CASSSSAPNTEAFF.